These 7 T cell receptor beta chains came from one sample sequenced in a study of identical twins listed by TCRdb under 2016. The library relied on 5' RACE. TCRdb lists the instrument as Illumina HiSeq 2000. TCRdb cleaned the public reads at Q25 with fastp, built clones with MiXCR and kept in-frame beta chains. Each entry is one CDR3 protein sequence, shown with its most common DNA and genes. The sample has a few hundred thousand distinct CDR3 sequences on record, 6.5% to 8% of them singletons. Of the sample, less than 15% falls within the top ten clones. Separately, the same data were catalogued under a study of T cells expressing NK-cell markers.

The sample comprised CD8+ T cells sorted from blood. Source of these receptors: a woman aged 18-29 years in good health.

This clonotype was observed many times. This chain links TRBV5-1 with TRBJ2-7, with 9 bases aligning to TRBD1. The CDR3 covers 15 residues. Germline V gives CDR1 SGHRS, CDR2 YFSETQ. V gave up 5 bases and J gave up 1 base; unmatched junction bases: 7. The CDR3 loop reads CASRPTGGASYEQYF. CDR3 DNA: TGCGCCAGCAGACCCACAGGGGGCGCGTCCTACGAGCAGTACTTC.

This chain links TRBV6-1 with TRBJ2-7, with 12 bases that match TRBD1. The CDR3 covers 17 residues. V shed 7 bases and J 6 bases; nucleotides not matched to a gene: 16. The V gene's germline CDR1 is MNHNS and CDR2 SASEGT. CDR3 DNA: TGTGCCAGCAAACTCACGGGGCAGGGGACAGGGGGCCGCGAGCAGTACTTC. It is translated as CASKLTGQGTGGREQYF.

This clonotype has more than one count but fewer than ten. The chain employs TRBV28 and TRBJ2-5, with 7 bases fitting TRBD1. Germline loops: CDR1 MDHEN, CDR2 SYDVKM. There are 14 residues in the CDR3. V was clipped by 5 bases and J by 1 base; unmatched bases: 4. The CDR3 region is CASSTTGAQETQYF. Here the CDR3 DNA reads TGTGCCAGCAGTACCACAGGGGCCCAAGAGACCCAGTACTTC.

Many counts were recorded for this clonotype. The genes are TRBV20-1 and TRBJ1-1, with TRBD1 matching 7 bases. Germline V CDR1 and CDR2: DFQATT, SNEGSKA (reference sequence). The CDR3 is 12 amino acids. The V and J ends lost 6 bases and 5 bases, in that order; junction bases with no gene match: 6. In nucleotides, the CDR3 is TGCAGTGCAACGACAGGGAATACTGAAGCTTTCTTT. Amino acids: CSATTGNTEAFF.

About this clonotype: The junction shows a germline mismatch at one end, possibly a read error. The chain recombines TRBV12-3 or TRBV12-4 with TRBJ1-2; 7 positions agree with TRBD1. CDR3 length: 14 residues. CDR3: CASTSGQPSDGYTF. The DNA of the CDR3 is TGTGCCAGCACCTCGGGACAGCCCTCTGATGGGTACACCTTC.

This clonotype was recorded a few times. This chain joins TRBV12-3 or TRBV12-4 and TRBJ2-6; D gene uncertain. The CDR3 length is 15 residues. V gave up 7 bases and J gave up 0 bases, with 10 bases separating them. In nucleotides, the CDR3 is TGTGCCAGCATCTTCAAGCTCTCTGGGGCCAACGTCCTGACTTTC. Protein: CASIFKLSGANVLTF.

In this sample, this clonotype turned up many times. The chain uses TRBV5-1 and TRBJ2-5; 11 bases align to TRBD2. CDR1 is SGHRS and CDR2 is YFSETQ in the germline V gene. With V trimmed by 6 bases and J by 10 bases, 14 bases remained unmatched. The CDR3 is made up of 15 amino acids. DNA for the CDR3: TGCGCCAGCACCCAGACTAGCGGGATCCCCGGGAGCCAGTACTTC. Protein sequence: CASTQTSGIPGSQYF. Full variable domain (rest looked up from reference TRBV5-1 and TRBJ2-5): KAGVTQTPRYLIKTRGQQVTLSCSPISGHRSVSWYQQTPGQGLQFLFEYFSETQRNKGNFPGRFSGRQFSNSRSEMNVSTLELGDSALYLCASTQTSGIPGSQYFGPGTRLLVL.